This TCR beta chain was sequenced in a study of shared clonotypes between healthy human individuals. The assay was immunoSEQ multiplex PCR, and TCRdb's table has in-frame clones only and misses some. The data show 2.5 million or so clones, around 94% seen once. The germline V gene encodes CDR1 KGHSH and CDR2 LQKENI. V lost 1 base and J lost 9, with 15 bases in between. The length of the CDR3 is 14 residues. Material: naive CD4+ T cells sorted from blood. Subset defined: CD45RA+ positively selected. The sequence was collected from a man between 18 and 29 years old in good health. The chain has TRBV18 and TRBJ2-5, with D tentatively TRBD1 (5 bases). CDR3 nucleotide sequence: TGTGCCAGCTCACCACAGGACACCACGTCTCCCCAGTACTTC. Protein sequence: CASSPQDTTSPQYF.